These 9 T cell receptor beta chains were sequenced from one sample in a study of somatic mutations in cytotoxic T cells in rheumatoid arthritis. The repertoire was sequenced with immunoSEQ multiplex PCR; TCRdb's copy has only in-frame clones and lacks some. Of about 17,000 clones listed, approximately 69% were seen once; the top ten hold roughly 5%. Sequenced material: CD8+ T cells sorted from blood. Receptors were obtained from a man aged 60-69 years in good health.

DNA of the CDR3: TGCAGCGGGGGGGGCCACTCCTACAATGAGCAGTTCTTC. This codes for CSGGGHSYNEQFF. The genes are TRBV29-1 and TRBJ2-1; tentatively, D is TRBD2 (7 bases). V was pared by 7 bases and J by 0 bases, with 10 bases between. This CDR3 comprises 13 residues. Per germline, CDR1 SQVTM and CDR2 ANQGSEA.

This clone occurred once. DNA for the CDR3: TGCAGCGTTGAAGATCGTGCTAGCGGGGGGACAGATACGCAGTATTTT. It yields the protein CSVEDRASGGTDTQYF. The chain uses TRBV29-1 and TRBJ2-3; 11 bases are shared with TRBD2. The CDR3 contains 16 residues. Germline V CDR1 and CDR2: SQVTM, ANQGSEA. Unmatched junction bases numbered 5, after V lost 0 bases and J lost 3 bases.

The chain links TRBV7-9 to TRBJ2-7; 10 nucleotides agree with TRBD1. J lost 4 bases, V lost 4 bases, and 10 bases had no gene match. The CDR3 sequence is 16 residues long. Germline V lookup: CDR1 SEHNR, CDR2 FQNEAQ (reference sequence). The CDR3, as DNA: TGTGCCAGCAGCTCAGCACCGGGACAGGGGCTATACGAGCAGTACTTC. This sequence encodes CASSSAPGQGLYEQYF.

V and J are TRBV9 and TRBJ2-2; a weak D match, TRBD1 (6 bases). The germline V gene encodes CDR1 SGDLS and CDR2 YYNGEE. V was clipped by 2 bases and J by 3 bases, with 8 bases between them. The CDR3 has 14 amino acids. CDR3 protein: CASSVRQDTGELFF. In DNA form, the CDR3 reads TGTGCCAGCAGCGTTCGACAGGACACCGGGGAGCTGTTTTTT.

The chain joins TRBV18 to TRBJ1-2; 10 bases fit TRBD1. The CDR3 is made up of 15 amino acids. The J segment lost 4 bases and the V segment lost 3 bases, leaving 5 bases of the junction unmatched. CDR1 is KGHSH, CDR2 LQKENI, per germline. The CDR3 sequence is CASSPLDRGPYGYTF. The CDR3 coding sequence is TGTGCCAGCTCACCCCTTGACAGGGGGCCCTATGGCTACACCTTC.

The chain joins TRBV4-1 to TRBJ1-1; 9 bases map to TRBD1. Trimming took 3 bases from V and 11 from J; bases not matched to a gene: 13. CDR3 length: 15 residues. The germline V gene encodes CDR1 MGHRA and CDR2 YSYEKL. The CDR3: CASSHLPGQGMEAFF. The CDR3 DNA reads as TGCGCCAGCAGCCACCTACCGGGACAGGGAATGGAGGCTTTCTTT.

The J gene is TRBJ2-7, the V gene TRBV29-1; 8 bases are shared with TRBD1. Germline CDR1 and CDR2: SQVTM and ANQGSEA. The CDR3 spans 15 residues. With 6 bases clipped from V and 4 bases from J, the junction kept 14 bases outside the gene matches. Here the CDR3 DNA reads TGCAGCGTAAAAAGGCGACAGGGGTCGATATACGAGCAGTACTTC. This codes for CSVKRRQGSIYEQYF.

This clone was seen a few times. The rearrangement joins TRBV29-1 to TRBJ2-2; a weak D match, TRBD1 (5 bases). Trimming pared 5 bases from V and 7 bases from J, leaving 11 bases between. The CDR3 has 12 residues. Germline V CDR1 and CDR2: SQVTM, ANQGSEA. The CDR3 is CSVTGQGGELFF. The DNA for the CDR3 is TGCAGCGTTACAGGTCAAGGCGGGGAGCTGTTTTTT.

The chain has TRBV18 and TRBJ2-7, with D perhaps matching TRBD1 (6 bases). CDR1 and CDR2 (germline): KGHSH, LQKENI. V lost 3 bases and J 2 bases, leaving 8 bases between the germline ends. CDR3 length equals 13 residues. The chain's CDR3 is CASSPRDTYEQYF. CDR3 in DNA: TGTGCCAGCTCACCGAGGGACACCTACGAGCAGTACTTC.